This T cell receptor (beta chain) appears in the sequencing data of a study of Ad26.COV2.S vaccination and SARS-CoV-2 variants (dated by TCRdb to the early 2020s). In the study overall: Donors in the vaccine arm were drawn from COV1001, a multicentre, randomized, double-blind, placebo-controlled phase I-IIa trial testing Ad26.COV2.S in healthy adults. A total of 32 samples were included in the TCR-sequenced set, comprising around 20 Ad26.COV2.S vaccine recipients, 5 placebo recipients and 8 SARS-CoV-2 convalescent individuals. TCRbeta repertoire sequencing served as the tool for gauging how specific and how broad the SARS-CoV-2-reactive T cell receptors were following Ad26.COV2.S vaccination. Blinding of investigators to trial group allocation was maintained during experiments and outcome assessment. Trial participants were randomized into five groups of five, in which low-dose or high-dose Ad26.COV2.S was given once or twice, or placebo was given on both occasions. Dosing of Ad26.COV2.S was intramuscular, at either 5x10^10 or 1x10^11 viral particles, delivered as one shot or as two shots spaced 56 days apart. Results the study describes overall, beyond this receptor: The authors noted that the TCR breadth and depth analyses may have underestimated total T cell responses. Vaccine and placebo recipients had comparable non-spike TCR breadth, which fits with the vaccine containing only spike. After vaccination, spike-specific CD8+ and CD4+ T cell responses were reported to show substantial breadth. Spike-specific TCR breadth was higher in Ad26.COV2.S recipients than in placebo recipients (P = 0.0014). The study was not powered for comparison of responses between vaccine doses or regimens.

The immunoSEQ Assay was the method used to sequence TCRbeta CDR3 regions. After extraction, genomic DNA underwent amplification by bias-controlled multiplex PCR, followed by high-throughput sequencing. The authors' pipeline ran thus. To quantify the absolute abundance of every unique TCRbeta CDR3 region, sequences were collapsed and filtered. T cell fraction was estimated by normalization of TCRbeta template counts to usable DNA, with usable DNA being measured through amplification of reference genes present in all nucleated cells. Repertoire TCRs were annotated as SARS-CoV-2-specific by exact matching of V gene, CDR3 amino acid sequence and J gene to a known reactive TCR set. The reference SARS-CoV-2 TCR set was obtained from MIRA and was filtered for enrichment in COVID-19-positive ImmuneCODE repertoires, whereby public or cross-reactive TCRs were removed. Using the MIRA antigens, annotated TCRs were further analysed by specific ORF or by position within an ORF. Depth was the summed frequency of annotated unique rearrangements, while breadth was defined as annotated unique rearrangements over total unique productive rearrangements. Two-sided Wilcoxon rank-sum tests were used to compare TCR breadth between groups. TCRdb carries this immuneACCESS record with in-frame sequences only. Its versions omit some clonotypes, under half of them owing to an unresolved V gene in the studies checked, with the rest unexplained. The V and J calls and clone size come from that table; D and trimming were worked out from the DNA. The sample includes 400,000 to 450,000 clones, with 90% observed a single time. The ten largest account for about 4.5% of the sample.

CDR1 and CDR2, per the germline V gene (reference sequence), are SEHNR and FQNEAQ. CDR3 length: 16 amino acids, cysteine to phenylalanine. Kept here is only the CDR3 DNA, which spans 48 bases and is read in frame from base 1. Trimming leaves V shorter by 1 base and J shorter by 4 bases, with the junction holding 10 bases beyond the gene matches. The sample's treatment or condition label is to be understood as: around 19 received Ad26.COV2.S at low or high dose, single or two shots; roughly five received placebo; per-sample allocation not given. Repertoires of vaccine and placebo recipients were sequenced from samples collected on day 63 after the first injection. Cohort 1b enrolled about two dozen adults aged 18-55 years at a single site in Boston, USA, between 29 July and 7 August 2020. As a vaccine, Ad26.COV2.S was a replication-incompetent adenovirus type 26 vector that expressed a prefusion-stabilized SARS-CoV-2 spike protein derived from the original Wuhan strain.

Comment on this clone: The target of this receptor is not known. Base quality data are lacking; no much larger clone is found one base away.

The receptor was derived from a person aged 18-65 years who received the Ad26.COV2.S COVID-19 vaccine or a placebo. The sequence joins TRBV7-9 to TRBJ2-7, with 7 central nucleotides matching TRBD2. The specimen comprised peripheral blood, sampled in a trial of Ad26.COV2.S vaccine versus placebo. CDR3 reads: CASSLEVTGGTYEQYF. The nucleotide sequence is given as TGTGCCAGCAGCTTAGAGGTCACGGGAGGAACTTACGAGCAGTACTTC.